Here is one T cell receptor beta chain with its context. Antigen specificity is unknown. This sample was taken from a study of cytomegalovirus exposure and HLA in healthy donors. For the study at large: The same platform was used for the roughly 130 validation repertoires as for the 666 first-cohort repertoires, as reported in a later analysis.

The table came from immunoSEQ multiplex PCR; TCRdb's copy has only in-frame clones and leaves some out. In the table there are over 200,000 clones, over 80% of which are singletons. Study-level results: Altogether, more than 150 TCR beta chains were recorded as cytomegalovirus-associated. The classifier was said to identify cytomegalovirus status with high specificity and sensitivity. Rare TCR sequences predominated, though certain public TCRs were found in many donors.

The receptor was isolated from a young woman in good health and CMV-seronegative. The specimen was PBMCs.

The CDR3 nucleotides are TGTGCCAGCAGTGAAGCCACCAGGAGGAGCTCCTACGAGCAGTACTTC. It codes for CASSEATRRSSYEQYF. The V gene is TRBV2, the J gene TRBJ2-7; D perhaps matches TRBD2 (5 bases). Deletions cut 0 bases from V and 0 bases from J, with 12 bases between. CDR3 length equals 16 residues. Germline V gene sequence: CDR1 SNHLY, CDR2 FYNNEI.